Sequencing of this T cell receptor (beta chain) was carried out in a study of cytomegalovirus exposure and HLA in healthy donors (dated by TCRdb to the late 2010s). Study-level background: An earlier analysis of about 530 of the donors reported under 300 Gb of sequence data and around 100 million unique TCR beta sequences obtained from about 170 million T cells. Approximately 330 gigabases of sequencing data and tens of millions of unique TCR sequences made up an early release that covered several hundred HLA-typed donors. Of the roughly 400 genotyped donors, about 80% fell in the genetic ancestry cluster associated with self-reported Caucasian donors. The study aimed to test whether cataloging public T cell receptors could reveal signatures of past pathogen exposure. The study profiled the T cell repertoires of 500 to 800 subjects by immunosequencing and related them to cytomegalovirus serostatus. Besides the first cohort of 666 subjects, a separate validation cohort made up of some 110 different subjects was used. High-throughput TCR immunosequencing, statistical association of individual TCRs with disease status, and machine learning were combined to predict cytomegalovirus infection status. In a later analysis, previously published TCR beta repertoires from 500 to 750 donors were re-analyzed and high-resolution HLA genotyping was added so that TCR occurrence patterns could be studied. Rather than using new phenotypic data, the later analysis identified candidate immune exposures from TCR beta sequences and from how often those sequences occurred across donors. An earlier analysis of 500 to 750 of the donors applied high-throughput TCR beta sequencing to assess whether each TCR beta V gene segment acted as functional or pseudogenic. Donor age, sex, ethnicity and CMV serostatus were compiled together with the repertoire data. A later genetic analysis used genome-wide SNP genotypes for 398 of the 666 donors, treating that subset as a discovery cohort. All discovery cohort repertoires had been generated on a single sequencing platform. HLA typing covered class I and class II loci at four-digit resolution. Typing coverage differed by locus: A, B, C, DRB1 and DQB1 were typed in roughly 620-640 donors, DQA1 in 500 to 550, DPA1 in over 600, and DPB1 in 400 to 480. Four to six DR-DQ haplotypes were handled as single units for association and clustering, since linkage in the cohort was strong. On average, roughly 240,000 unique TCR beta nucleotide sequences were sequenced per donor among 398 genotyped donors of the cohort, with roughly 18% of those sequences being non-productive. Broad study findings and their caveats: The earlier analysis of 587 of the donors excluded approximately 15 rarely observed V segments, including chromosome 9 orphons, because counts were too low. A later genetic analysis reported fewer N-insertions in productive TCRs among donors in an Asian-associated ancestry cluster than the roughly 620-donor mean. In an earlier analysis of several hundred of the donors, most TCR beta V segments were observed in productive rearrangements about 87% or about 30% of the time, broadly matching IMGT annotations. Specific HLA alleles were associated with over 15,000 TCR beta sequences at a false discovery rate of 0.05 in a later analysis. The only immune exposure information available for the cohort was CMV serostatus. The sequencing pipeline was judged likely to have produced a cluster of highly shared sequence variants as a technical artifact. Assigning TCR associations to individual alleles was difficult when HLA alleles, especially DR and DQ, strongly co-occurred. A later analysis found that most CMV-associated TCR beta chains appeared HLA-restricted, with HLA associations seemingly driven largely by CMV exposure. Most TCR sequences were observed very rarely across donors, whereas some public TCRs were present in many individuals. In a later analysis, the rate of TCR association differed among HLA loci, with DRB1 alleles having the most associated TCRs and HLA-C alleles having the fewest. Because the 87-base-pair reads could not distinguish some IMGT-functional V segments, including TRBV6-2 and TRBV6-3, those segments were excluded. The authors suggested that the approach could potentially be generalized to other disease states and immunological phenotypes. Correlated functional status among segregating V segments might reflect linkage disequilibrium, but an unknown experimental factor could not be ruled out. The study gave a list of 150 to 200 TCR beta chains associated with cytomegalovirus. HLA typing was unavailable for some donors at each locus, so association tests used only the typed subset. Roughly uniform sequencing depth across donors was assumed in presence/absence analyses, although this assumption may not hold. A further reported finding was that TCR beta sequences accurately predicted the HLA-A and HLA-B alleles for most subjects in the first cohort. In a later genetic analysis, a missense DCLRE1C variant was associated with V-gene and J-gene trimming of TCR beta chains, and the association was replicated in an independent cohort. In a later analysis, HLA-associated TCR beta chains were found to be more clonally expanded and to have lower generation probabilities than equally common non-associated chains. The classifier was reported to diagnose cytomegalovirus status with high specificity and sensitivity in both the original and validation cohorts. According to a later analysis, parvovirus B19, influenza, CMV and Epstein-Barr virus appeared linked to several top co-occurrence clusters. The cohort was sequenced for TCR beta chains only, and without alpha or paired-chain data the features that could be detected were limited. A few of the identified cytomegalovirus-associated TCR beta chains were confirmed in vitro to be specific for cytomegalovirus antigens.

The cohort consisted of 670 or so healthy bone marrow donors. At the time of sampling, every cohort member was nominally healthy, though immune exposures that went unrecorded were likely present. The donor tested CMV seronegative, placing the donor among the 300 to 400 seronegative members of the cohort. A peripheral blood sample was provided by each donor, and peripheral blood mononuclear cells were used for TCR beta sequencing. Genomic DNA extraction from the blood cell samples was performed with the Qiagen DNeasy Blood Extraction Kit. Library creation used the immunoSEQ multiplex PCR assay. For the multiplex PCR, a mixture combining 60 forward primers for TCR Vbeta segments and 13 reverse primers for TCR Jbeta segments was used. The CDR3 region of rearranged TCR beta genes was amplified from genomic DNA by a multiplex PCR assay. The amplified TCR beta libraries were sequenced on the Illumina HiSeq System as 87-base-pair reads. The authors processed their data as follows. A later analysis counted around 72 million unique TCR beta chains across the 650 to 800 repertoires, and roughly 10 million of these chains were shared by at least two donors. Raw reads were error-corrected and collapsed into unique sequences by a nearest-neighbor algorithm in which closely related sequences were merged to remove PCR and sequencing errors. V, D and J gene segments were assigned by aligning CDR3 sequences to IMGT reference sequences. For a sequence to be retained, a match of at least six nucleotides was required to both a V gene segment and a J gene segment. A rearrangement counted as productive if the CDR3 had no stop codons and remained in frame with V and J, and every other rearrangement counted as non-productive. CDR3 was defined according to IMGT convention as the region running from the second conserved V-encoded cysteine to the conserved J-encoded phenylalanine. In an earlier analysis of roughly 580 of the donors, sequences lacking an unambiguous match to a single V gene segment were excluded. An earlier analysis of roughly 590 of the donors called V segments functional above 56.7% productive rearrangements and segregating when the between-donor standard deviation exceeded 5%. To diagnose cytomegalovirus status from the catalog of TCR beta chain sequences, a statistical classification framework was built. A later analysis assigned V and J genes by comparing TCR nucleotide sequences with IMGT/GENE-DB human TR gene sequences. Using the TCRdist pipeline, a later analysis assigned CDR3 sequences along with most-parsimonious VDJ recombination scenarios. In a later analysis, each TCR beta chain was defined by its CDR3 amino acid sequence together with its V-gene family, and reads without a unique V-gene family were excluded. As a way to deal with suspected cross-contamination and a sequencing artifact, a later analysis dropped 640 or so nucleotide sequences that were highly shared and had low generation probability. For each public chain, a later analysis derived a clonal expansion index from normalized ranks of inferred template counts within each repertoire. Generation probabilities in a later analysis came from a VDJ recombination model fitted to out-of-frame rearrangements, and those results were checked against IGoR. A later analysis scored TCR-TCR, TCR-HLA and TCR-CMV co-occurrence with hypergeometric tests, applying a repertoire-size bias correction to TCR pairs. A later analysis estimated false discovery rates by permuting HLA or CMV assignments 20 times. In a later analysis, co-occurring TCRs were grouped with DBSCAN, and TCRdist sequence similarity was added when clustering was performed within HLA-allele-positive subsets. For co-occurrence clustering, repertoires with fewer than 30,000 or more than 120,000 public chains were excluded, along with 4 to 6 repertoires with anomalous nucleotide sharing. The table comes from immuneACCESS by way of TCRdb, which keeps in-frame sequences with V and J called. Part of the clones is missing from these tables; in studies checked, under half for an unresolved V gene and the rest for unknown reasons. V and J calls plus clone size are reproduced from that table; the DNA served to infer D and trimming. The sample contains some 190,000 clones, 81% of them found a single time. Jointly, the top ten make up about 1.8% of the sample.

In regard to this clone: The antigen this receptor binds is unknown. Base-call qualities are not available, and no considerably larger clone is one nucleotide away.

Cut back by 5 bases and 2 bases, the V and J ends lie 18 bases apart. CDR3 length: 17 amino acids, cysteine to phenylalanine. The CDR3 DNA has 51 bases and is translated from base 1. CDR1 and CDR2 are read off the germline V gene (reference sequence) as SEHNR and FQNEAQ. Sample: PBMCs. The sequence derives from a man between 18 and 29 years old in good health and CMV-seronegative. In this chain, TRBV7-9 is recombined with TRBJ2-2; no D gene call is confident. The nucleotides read TGTGCCAGCAGCCCCGCTGGCAGGAACGAAAACACCGGGGAGCTGTTTTTT. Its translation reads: CASSPAGRNENTGELFF.